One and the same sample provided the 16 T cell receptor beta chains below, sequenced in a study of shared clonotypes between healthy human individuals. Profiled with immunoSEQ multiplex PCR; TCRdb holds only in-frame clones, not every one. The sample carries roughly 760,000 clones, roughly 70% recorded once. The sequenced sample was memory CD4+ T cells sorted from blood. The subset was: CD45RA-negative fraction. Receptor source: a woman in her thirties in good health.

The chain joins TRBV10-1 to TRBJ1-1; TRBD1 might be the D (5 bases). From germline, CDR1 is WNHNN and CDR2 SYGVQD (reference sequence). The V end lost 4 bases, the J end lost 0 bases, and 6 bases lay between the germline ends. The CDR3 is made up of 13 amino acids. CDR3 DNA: TGCGCCAGCAGTGGACAGCTGAACACTGAAGCTTTCTTT. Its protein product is CASSGQLNTEAFF.

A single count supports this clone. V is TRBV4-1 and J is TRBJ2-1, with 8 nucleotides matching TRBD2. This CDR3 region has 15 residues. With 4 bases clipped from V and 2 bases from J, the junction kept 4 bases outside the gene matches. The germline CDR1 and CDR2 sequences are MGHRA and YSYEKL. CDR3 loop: CASSPARGAYNEQFF. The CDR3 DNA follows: TGCGCCAGCAGCCCGGCGCGGGGGGCCTACAATGAGCAGTTCTTC.

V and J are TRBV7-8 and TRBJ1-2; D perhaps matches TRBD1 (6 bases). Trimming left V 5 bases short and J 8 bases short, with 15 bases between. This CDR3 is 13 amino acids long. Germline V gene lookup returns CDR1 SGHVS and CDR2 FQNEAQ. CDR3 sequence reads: CASSVQTGSGYTF. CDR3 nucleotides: TGTGCCAGCAGCGTCCAAACAGGGTCCGGCTACACCTTC.

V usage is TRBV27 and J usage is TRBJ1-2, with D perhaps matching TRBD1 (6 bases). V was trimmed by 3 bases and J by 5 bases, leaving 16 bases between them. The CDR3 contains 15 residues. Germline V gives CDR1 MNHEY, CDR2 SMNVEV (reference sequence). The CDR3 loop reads CASSFRTDAPYGYTF. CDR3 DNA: TGTGCCAGCAGTTTTAGGACAGACGCACCTTATGGCTACACCTTC.

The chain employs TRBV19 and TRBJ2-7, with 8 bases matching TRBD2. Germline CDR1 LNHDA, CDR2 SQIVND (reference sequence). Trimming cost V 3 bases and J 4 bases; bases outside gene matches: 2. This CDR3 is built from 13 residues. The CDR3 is CASSITSGYEQYF. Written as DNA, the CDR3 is TGTGCCAGTAGTATTACTAGCGGTTACGAGCAGTACTTC. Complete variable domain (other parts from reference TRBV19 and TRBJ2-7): DGGITQSPKYLFRKEGQNVTLSCEQNLNHDAMYWYRQDPGQGLRLIYYSQIVNDFQKGDIAEGYSVSREKKESFPLTVTSAQKNPTAFYLCASSITSGYEQYFGPGTRLTVT.

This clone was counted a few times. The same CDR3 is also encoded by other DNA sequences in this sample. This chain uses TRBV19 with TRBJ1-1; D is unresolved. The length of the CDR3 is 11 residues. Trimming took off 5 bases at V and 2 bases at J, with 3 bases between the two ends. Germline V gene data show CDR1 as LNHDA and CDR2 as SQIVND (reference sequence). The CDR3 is CASSRNTEAFF. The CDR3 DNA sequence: TGTGCCAGTAGTCGCAACACTGAAGCTTTCTTT.

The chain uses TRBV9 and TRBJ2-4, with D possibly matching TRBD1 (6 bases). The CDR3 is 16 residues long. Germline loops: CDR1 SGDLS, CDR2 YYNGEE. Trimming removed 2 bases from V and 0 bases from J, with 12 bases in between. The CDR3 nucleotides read TGTGCCAGCAGCGTTGGGGCGACAGGAGCCAAAAACATTCAGTACTTC. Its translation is CASSVGATGAKNIQYF.

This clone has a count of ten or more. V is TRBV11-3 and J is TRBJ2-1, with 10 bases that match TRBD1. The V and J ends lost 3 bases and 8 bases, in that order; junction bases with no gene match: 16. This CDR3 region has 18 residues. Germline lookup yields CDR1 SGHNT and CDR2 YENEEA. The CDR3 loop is CASSFLKGDRGRGDEQFF. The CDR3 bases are TGTGCCAGCAGCTTTCTCAAGGGCGACAGGGGGCGCGGGGATGAGCAGTTCTTC.

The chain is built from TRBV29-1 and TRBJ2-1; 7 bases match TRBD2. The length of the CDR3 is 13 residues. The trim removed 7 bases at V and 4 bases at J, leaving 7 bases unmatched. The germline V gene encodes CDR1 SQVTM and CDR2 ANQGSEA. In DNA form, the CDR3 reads TGCAGCGCTGTGACTAGCCTATACAATGAGCAGTTCTTC. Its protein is CSAVTSLYNEQFF.

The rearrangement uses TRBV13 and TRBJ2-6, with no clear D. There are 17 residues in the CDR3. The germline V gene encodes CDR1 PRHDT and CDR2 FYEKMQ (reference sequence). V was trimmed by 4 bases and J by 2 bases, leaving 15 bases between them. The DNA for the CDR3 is TGTGCCAGCAGCTCAGCGACGGGCCTCACTGGGGCCAACGTCCTGACTTTC. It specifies CASSSATGLTGANVLTF.

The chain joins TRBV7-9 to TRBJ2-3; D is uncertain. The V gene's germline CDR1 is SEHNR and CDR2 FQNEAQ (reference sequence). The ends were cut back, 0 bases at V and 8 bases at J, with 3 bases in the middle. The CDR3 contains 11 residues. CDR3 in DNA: TGTGCCAGCAGCTTAGCGCCTACGCAGTATTTT. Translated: CASSLAPTQYF.

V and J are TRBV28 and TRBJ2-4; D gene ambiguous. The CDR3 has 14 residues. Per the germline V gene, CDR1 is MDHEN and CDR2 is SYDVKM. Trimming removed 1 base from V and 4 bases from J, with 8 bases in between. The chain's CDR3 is CASSLSIGKNIQYF. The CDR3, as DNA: TGTGCCAGCAGTTTATCGATCGGTAAAAACATTCAGTACTTC.

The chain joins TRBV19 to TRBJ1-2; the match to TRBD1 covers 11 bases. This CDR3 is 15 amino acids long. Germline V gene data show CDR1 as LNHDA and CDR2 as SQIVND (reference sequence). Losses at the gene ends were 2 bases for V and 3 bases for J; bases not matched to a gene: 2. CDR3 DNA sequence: TGTGCCAGTAGTATATGGGGACAGGGGGACTATGGCTACACCTTC. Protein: CASSIWGQGDYGYTF.

CDR3 in amino acids: CASSEAGATYEQYF. CDR3 DNA sequence: TGTGCCAGCAGCGAGGCAGGGGCCACCTACGAGCAGTACTTC. The chain is built from TRBV27 and TRBJ2-7; tentatively, D is TRBD1 (6 bases). Germline values: CDR1 MNHEY, CDR2 SMNVEV (reference sequence). The V end was cut by 6 bases, the J end by 2 bases, with 14 bases between. The CDR3 has 14 amino acids.

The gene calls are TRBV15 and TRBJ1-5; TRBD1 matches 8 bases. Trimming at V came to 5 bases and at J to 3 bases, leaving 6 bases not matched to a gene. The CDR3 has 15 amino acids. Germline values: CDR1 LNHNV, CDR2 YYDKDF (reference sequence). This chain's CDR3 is CATSGLGQVNQPQHF. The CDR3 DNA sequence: TGTGCCACCAGCGGGTTGGGACAGGTCAATCAGCCCCAGCATTTT.

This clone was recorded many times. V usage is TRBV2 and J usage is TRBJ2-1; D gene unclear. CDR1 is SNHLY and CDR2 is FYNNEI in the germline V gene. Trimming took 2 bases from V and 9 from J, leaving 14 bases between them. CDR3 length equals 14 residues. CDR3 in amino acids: CASSERTRLGEQFF. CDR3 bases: TGTGCCAGCAGTGAAAGGACCCGATTGGGTGAGCAGTTCTTC.